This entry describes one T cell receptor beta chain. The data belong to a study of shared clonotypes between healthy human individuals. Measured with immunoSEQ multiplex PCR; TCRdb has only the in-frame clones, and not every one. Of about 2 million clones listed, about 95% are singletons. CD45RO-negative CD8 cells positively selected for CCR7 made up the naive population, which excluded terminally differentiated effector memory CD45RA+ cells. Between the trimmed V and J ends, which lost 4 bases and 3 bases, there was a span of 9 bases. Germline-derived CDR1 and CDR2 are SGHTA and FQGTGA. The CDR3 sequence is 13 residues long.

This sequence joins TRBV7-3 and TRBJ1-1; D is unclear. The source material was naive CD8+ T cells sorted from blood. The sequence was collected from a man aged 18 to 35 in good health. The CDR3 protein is CASSWARDTEAFF. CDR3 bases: TGTGCCAGCAGCTGGGCCCGGGACACTGAAGCTTTCTTT.